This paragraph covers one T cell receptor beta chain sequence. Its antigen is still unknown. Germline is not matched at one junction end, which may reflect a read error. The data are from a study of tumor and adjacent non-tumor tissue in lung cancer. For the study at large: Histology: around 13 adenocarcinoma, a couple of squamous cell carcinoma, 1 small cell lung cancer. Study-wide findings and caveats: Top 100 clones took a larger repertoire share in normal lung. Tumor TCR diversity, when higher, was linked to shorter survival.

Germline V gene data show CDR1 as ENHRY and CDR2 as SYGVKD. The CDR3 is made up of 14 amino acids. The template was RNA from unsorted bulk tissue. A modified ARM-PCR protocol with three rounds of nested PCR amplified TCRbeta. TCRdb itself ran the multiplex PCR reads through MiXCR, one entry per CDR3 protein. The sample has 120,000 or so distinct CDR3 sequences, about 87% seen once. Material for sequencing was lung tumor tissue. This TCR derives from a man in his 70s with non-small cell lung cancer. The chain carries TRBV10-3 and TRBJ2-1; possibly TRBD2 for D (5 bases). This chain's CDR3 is CAIKDVSDYNERFF. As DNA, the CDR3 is TGTGCCATCAAGGACGTTTCAGACTACAATGAGCGGTTCTTC.